The 16 T cell receptor beta chains reported below all come from one sample, sequenced in a study of T cells after somatic rescue of genetic block. The data were produced by immunoSEQ multiplex PCR, yet TCRdb's version contains in-frame clones alone and is incomplete. Here the sample spans tens of thousands of clones, 90% to 95% being singletons. The sample taken for sequencing was peripheral blood mononuclear cells (PBMCs). These receptors came from a man in his forties.

The chain has TRBV7-2 and TRBJ1-2, with a possible D match to TRBD1 (6 bases). The CDR3 covers 12 residues. The germline V gene has CDR1 SGHTA and CDR2 FQGNSA. V dropped 5 bases and J dropped 3 bases, with 7 bases sitting between them. The CDR3 region is CASSDRYYGYTF. The CDR3 region has the DNA TGTGCCAGCAGCGACAGGTACTATGGCTACACCTTC.

The chain combines TRBV28 with TRBJ2-7, with 10 bases that match TRBD1. The germline gives CDR1 MDHEN, CDR2 SYDVKM. The CDR3 runs 18 residues. V trimming: 5 bases; J trimming: 2 bases; junction bases outside the gene matches: 15. CDR3 in amino acids: CASSTRYPPGQGPYEQYF. The CDR3, as DNA: TGTGCCAGCAGTACACGATATCCTCCGGGACAGGGGCCCTACGAGCAGTACTTC.

V is TRBV27 and J is TRBJ2-7; D is unresolved. V dropped 6 bases and J dropped 5 bases, with 17 bases sitting between them. The CDR3 totals 14 residues. Germline V gene lookup returns CDR1 MNHEY and CDR2 SMNVEV (reference sequence). The CDR3 DNA reads TGTGCCAGCAGGCCCCTTTGGGGATTTGACGAGCAGTACTTC. It yields the protein CASRPLWGFDEQYF.

The CDR3 DNA follows: TGCAGCGCCTATCCCAAGGATCCACGCGGGGCCTACGAGCAGTACTTC. It is translated as CSAYPKDPRGAYEQYF. The chain joins TRBV29-1 to TRBJ2-7; D may be TRBD2 (6 bases). Trimming pared 7 bases from V and 2 bases from J, leaving 24 bases between. This CDR3 is built from 16 residues. The germline V gene encodes CDR1 SQVTM and CDR2 ANQGSEA.

The gene calls are TRBV5-1 and TRBJ2-3; D perhaps matches TRBD2 (6 bases). Between the trimmed V and J ends, which lost 4 bases and 2 bases, there was a span of 11 bases. In germline, CDR1 is SGHRS, CDR2 YFSETQ. The CDR3 sequence is 14 residues long. In nucleotides, the CDR3 is TGCGCCAGCAGCGGGGGGAGGATCACAGATACGCAGTATTTT. It codes for CASSGGRITDTQYF.

The chain recombines TRBV4-1 with TRBJ2-7; D is possibly TRBD1 or TRBD2 (5 bases each). The CDR3 is made up of 14 amino acids. V dropped 4 bases and J dropped 0 bases, with 10 bases sitting between them. Germline loops: CDR1 MGHRA, CDR2 YSYEKL. The CDR3 sequence is CASSPGRSSYEQYF. For the CDR3, the DNA is TGCGCCAGCAGCCCGGGACGGAGCTCCTACGAGCAGTACTTC.

This chain uses TRBV5-1 with TRBJ1-5, with a tentative D call TRBD1 (5 bases). Trimming pared 5 bases from V and 4 bases from J, leaving 16 bases between. Per germline, CDR1 SGHRS and CDR2 YFSETQ. The CDR3 has 15 amino acids. The CDR3 nucleotides are TGCGCCAGCAGGACTGGGGCGGGGGAGAATCAGCCCCAGCATTTT. It yields the protein CASRTGAGENQPQHF.

The chain employs TRBV7-9 and TRBJ2-7; 7 nucleotides line up with TRBD1. J was trimmed by 0 bases and V by 5 bases; bases with no gene match: 4. The germline gives CDR1 SEHNR, CDR2 FQNEAQ (reference sequence). The CDR3 is 14 amino acids. The CDR3 DNA reads as TGTGCCAGCAGCCCGAGGACAGGCTCCTACGAGCAGTACTTC. As protein: CASSPRTGSYEQYF.

This chain's CDR3 is CASSWGGVTDTQYF. For the CDR3, the DNA is TGCGCCAGCAGCTGGGGAGGCGTAACAGATACGCAGTATTTT. This chain links TRBV5-1 with TRBJ2-3, with D maybe TRBD2 (6 bases). With 3 bases removed from V and 3 bases from J, the gap between germline ends came to 11 bases. CDR3 length: 14 amino acids. Germline lookup yields CDR1 SGHRS and CDR2 YFSETQ.

The chain links TRBV27 to TRBJ1-2, with TRBD1 identical over 7 bases. The V and J ends lost 2 bases and 6 bases, in that order; junction bases with no gene match: 3. This CDR3 is built from 13 residues. CDR1 and CDR2 from the germline V gene are MNHEY and SMNVEV (reference sequence). The CDR3 DNA reads as TGTGCCAGCAGTTTAAGAGGGGGCAATGGCTACACCTTC. As protein: CASSLRGGNGYTF.

This sequence joins TRBV9 and TRBJ1-4; 8 positions match TRBD1. Germline V gene data show CDR1 as SGDLS and CDR2 as YYNGEE. The CDR3 contains 15 residues. Trimming took 0 bases from V and 8 from J; bases not matched to a gene: 6. The CDR3 loop is CASSVEGQGAEKLFF. CDR3 DNA sequence: TGTGCCAGCAGCGTAGAGGGGCAGGGGGCCGAAAAACTGTTTTTT.

The V and J genes are TRBV11-2 and TRBJ1-5; D is perhaps TRBD1 (6 bases). Germline CDR1 SGHAT, CDR2 FQNNGV. The ends were cut back, 5 bases at V and 2 bases at J, with 10 bases in the middle. This CDR3 has 14 residues. The CDR3, as DNA: TGTGCCAGCAGCGCACAGGGTCGCAATCAGCCCCAGCATTTT. It translates to CASSAQGRNQPQHF.

V usage is TRBV6-1 and J usage is TRBJ2-7; 10 bases map to TRBD1. This CDR3 has 15 residues. V shed 6 bases and J 6 bases; nucleotides not matched to a gene: 11. Germline values: CDR1 MNHNS, CDR2 SASEGT. The CDR3 nucleotides read TGTGCCAGCAGGACACCCGGGACAGGGGCGGGCGAGCAGTACTTC. As protein: CASRTPGTGAGEQYF.

Remarks on this clone: An end of the junction does not agree with germline; a read error may underlie this. The chain is built from TRBV4-2 and TRBJ2-5; D possibly uses TRBD1 or TRBD2 (5 bases each). The J call could be wrong; TRBJ2-7 is a better fit for the DNA end. Germline V gene sequence: CDR1 LGHNA, CDR2 YNFKEQ. The CDR3 extends over 15 amino acids. The CDR3 coding sequence is TGTGCCAGCAAACCATCGAGGGGCTCCTCCTTCGAGCAGTACTTC. Translation: CASKPSRGSSFEQYF.

The chain employs TRBV9 and TRBJ2-7, with 8 nucleotides matching TRBD1. The ends lost 0 bases at V and 5 bases at J; junction bases unmatched: 1. Germline-derived CDR1 and CDR2 are SGDLS and YYNGEE. The CDR3 runs 13 residues. The CDR3 DNA sequence: TGTGCCAGCAGCGTAGGGACAGGGAACGAGCAGTACTTC. As protein: CASSVGTGNEQYF.

The V and J genes are TRBV2 and TRBJ1-2, with D unresolved. V was shortened by 3 bases and J by 2 bases, with 10 bases between the two germline ends. Germline values: CDR1 SNHLY, CDR2 FYNNEI. The CDR3 consists of 14 residues. The CDR3 sequence is CASSDKGVNYGYTF. CDR3 sequence (DNA): TGTGCCAGCAGTGATAAGGGCGTAAACTATGGCTACACCTTC.